The 27 T cell receptor beta chains below come from one sample, sequenced in a study of blood T cell repertoires in COVID-19. Profiling relied on immunoSEQ multiplex PCR, and the TCRdb table lists in-frame clones only, not all of them. Among just over 300,000 clones listed, approximately 85% were seen once. Sequenced sample: PBMCs or T cells enriched from blood (not recorded which). These receptors all stem from a man younger than 45 who had recovered from COVID-19.

A word on this clone: The junction shows a germline mismatch at one end, possibly a read error. This chain connects TRBV7-7 to TRBJ2-1; a weak D match, TRBD1 (5 bases). This CDR3 contains 13 residues. Germline V gene sequence: CDR1 SSHAT, CDR2 FNYEAQ (reference sequence). CDR3 DNA: TGTGCTAGCAGCTTAGATAGGGGTCGTGAGCAGTTCTTC. Residues: CASSLDRGREQFF. The entire variable domain, with the rest obtained from reference TRBV7-7 and TRBJ2-1, is as follows: GAGVSQSPRYKVTKRGQDVTLRCDPISSHATLYWYQQALGQGPEFLTYFNYEAQPDKSGLPSDRFSAERPEGSISTLTIQRTEQRDSAMYRCASSLDRGREQFFGPGTRLTVL.

The chain uses TRBV4-3 and TRBJ2-2; possibly TRBD1 for D (6 bases). CDR1 and CDR2 from the germline V gene are LGHNA and YSLEER. The V end lost 1 base, the J end lost 0 bases, and 21 bases lay between the germline ends. This CDR3 is 20 amino acids long. CDR3: CASSQGASATGLANTGELFF. CDR3 coding DNA: TGCGCCAGCAGCCAAGGGGCTTCGGCAACAGGGCTCGCGAACACCGGGGAGCTGTTTTTT.

V gene TRBV12-3 or TRBV12-4 combines with J gene TRBJ1-1, with D unresolved. The CDR3 totals 13 residues. The V end was cut by 4 bases, the J end by 6 bases, with 12 bases between. CDR3 in amino acids: CASSSLSGAEAFF. The CDR3 DNA reads TGTGCCAGCAGTTCCCTATCGGGAGCTGAAGCTTTCTTT.

This chain joins TRBV7-2 and TRBJ2-7; 7 positions match TRBD2. V dropped 1 base and J dropped 3; count of bases not matched to a gene: 3. The CDR3 has 14 amino acids. CDR1 SGHTA and CDR2 FQGNSA come from the germline V gene. This CDR3 reads CASSLGRGSYEQYF. CDR3 nucleotide sequence: TGTGCCAGCAGCTTAGGGCGGGGGAGCTACGAGCAGTACTTC.

This rearrangement joins TRBV3-1 (or the pseudogene TRBV3-2) to TRBJ1-2; 9 bases fit TRBD1. The CDR3 runs to 16 residues. CDR1 and CDR2 from the germline V gene are LGHDT and YNNKEL (reference sequence). J lost 9 bases, V lost 4 bases, and 15 bases had no gene match. The CDR3 here is CASSPRGQGTVVSYTF. Here the CDR3 DNA reads TGTGCCAGCAGCCCCCGAGGACAGGGGACCGTAGTCAGCTACACCTTC.

The rearrangement uses TRBV7-9 and TRBJ2-2, with TRBD1 matching 10 bases. Germline assignment: CDR1 SEHNR and CDR2 FQNEAQ (reference sequence). This CDR3 has 16 amino acids. V gave up 5 bases and J gave up 7 bases; unmatched junction bases: 10. CDR3 protein: CASSPDRGKYGGELFF. CDR3 DNA sequence: TGTGCCAGCAGCCCGGACAGGGGGAAGTATGGCGGGGAGCTGTTTTTT. Full variable domain (missing parts from reference TRBV7-9 and TRBJ2-2): DTGVSQNPRHKITKRGQNVTFRCDPISEHNRLYWYRQTLGQGPEFLTYFQNEAQLEKSRLLSDRFSAERPKGSFSTLEIQRTEQGDSAMYLCASSPDRGKYGGELFFGEGSRLTVL.

The chain joins TRBV5-1 to TRBJ2-3, with 9 bases identical to TRBD2. Losses at the gene ends were 7 bases for V and 1 base for J; bases not matched to a gene: 7. Germline assignment: CDR1 SGHRS and CDR2 YFSETQ. This CDR3 contains 15 residues. DNA for the CDR3: TGCGCCAGCCTTTTGGCTAGCGGGGGCACAGATACGCAGTATTTT. Translated, it gives CASLLASGGTDTQYF.

The rearrangement links TRBV12-3 or TRBV12-4 to TRBJ1-2, with D possibly TRBD1 on 6 matching bases. The CDR3 runs 11 residues. The V end was cut by 7 bases, the J end by 6 bases, with 9 bases between. The CDR3 bases are TGTGCCAGCACAACAGGGAATGGCTACACCTTC. Its protein product is CASTTGNGYTF.

V is TRBV6-4 and J is TRBJ1-4; 8 nucleotides match TRBD1. CDR3 length: 15 amino acids. In germline, CDR1 is MRHNA, CDR2 SNTAGT. V shed 6 bases and J 8 bases; nucleotides not matched to a gene: 11. The CDR3 reads CASRETGAITEKLFF. CDR3 DNA: TGTGCCAGCAGAGAGACAGGGGCGATAACGGAAAAACTGTTTTTT.

The gene calls are TRBV5-6 and TRBJ2-1, with TRBD1 identical over 10 bases. V lost 4 bases and J lost 7; bases outside the gene matches: 8. The length of the CDR3 is 15 residues. Germline-derived CDR1 and CDR2 are SGHDT and YYEEEE. The CDR3 reads CASSPGTGAYNEQFF. The CDR3, as DNA: TGTGCCAGCAGCCCCGGGACAGGGGCTTATAATGAGCAGTTCTTC.

The rearrangement joins TRBV5-1 to TRBJ2-7; TRBD2 is a possible D gene (5 bases). Deletions cut 0 bases from V and 6 bases from J, with 7 bases between. This CDR3 is built from 12 residues. Germline-derived CDR1 and CDR2 are SGHRS and YFSETQ. CDR3 residues: CASSLDLAEQYF. In DNA, the CDR3 is TGCGCCAGCAGCTTGGACCTAGCCGAGCAGTACTTC.

V gene TRBV3-1 (or the pseudogene TRBV3-2) combines with J gene TRBJ2-5, with 8 bases lining up with TRBD1. CDR3 length equals 17 residues. J lost 5 bases, V lost 7 bases, and 18 bases had no gene match. Per germline, CDR1 LGHDT and CDR2 YNNKEL (reference sequence). CDR3 residues: CASTNLGARGREETQYF. CDR3 sequence (DNA): TGTGCCAGCACCAACCTGGGGGCCAGGGGGCGAGAGGAGACCCAGTACTTC.

V and J are TRBV27 and TRBJ2-3; D is unclear. The germline V gene encodes CDR1 MNHEY and CDR2 SMNVEV (reference sequence). V was clipped by 1 base and J by 6 bases, with 8 bases between them. The CDR3 is made up of 13 amino acids. The CDR3 sequence is CASSLWQSDTQYF. The CDR3 DNA reads TGTGCCAGCAGTTTATGGCAGTCGGATACGCAGTATTTT.

V gene TRBV19 combines with J gene TRBJ1-4, with D uncertain. Germline V lookup: CDR1 LNHDA, CDR2 SQIVND (reference sequence). The germline V and J ends were trimmed by 5 bases and 4 bases, with 11 bases remaining between them. The CDR3 loop spans 14 amino acids. CDR3 amino acids: CASSSAGNNEKLFF. The CDR3 region has the DNA TGTGCCAGTAGTTCAGCAGGCAATAATGAAAAACTGTTTTTT.

At least ten counts were recorded for this clone. The V and J genes are TRBV6-2 or TRBV6-3 and TRBJ2-2, with 8 positions matching TRBD2. CDR3 length: 16 residues. With V trimmed by 0 bases and J by 4 bases, 4 bases remained unmatched. CDR1 and CDR2 from the germline V gene are MNHEY and SVGEGT. CDR3 DNA: TGTGCCAGCAGTTACTCGGCGGGGGGTTCCACCGGGGAGCTGTTTTTT. This encodes CASSYSAGGSTGELFF.

The V gene is TRBV6-5, the J gene TRBJ1-2; D is ambiguous. Per the germline V gene, CDR1 is MNHEY and CDR2 is SVGAGI. The CDR3 loop spans 14 amino acids. The V gene lost 6 bases and the J gene lost 8 bases, with 19 bases spanning the gap. CDR3 residues: CASSPGEVVGGYTF. As DNA, the CDR3 is TGTGCCAGCAGCCCCGGGGAGGTAGTCGGCGGCTACACCTTC.

The V and J genes are TRBV6-4 and TRBJ1-2; weak D call: TRBD1 (5 bases). The CDR3 has 14 residues. Between the trimmed V and J ends, which lost 6 bases and 7 bases, there was a span of 18 bases. Germline V gives CDR1 MRHNA, CDR2 SNTAGT. CDR3 DNA: TGTGCCAGCAGCCAGGACACCGTCCCGGGTGGCTACACCTTC. This translates into CASSQDTVPGGYTF.

This clone was picked up a small number of times. V is TRBV6-2 or TRBV6-3 and J is TRBJ2-7; possibly TRBD1 for D (6 bases). The V end was cut by 2 bases, the J end by 2 bases, with 10 bases between. The CDR3 is made up of 14 amino acids. Germline V lookup: CDR1 MNHEY, CDR2 SVGEGT. The DNA for the CDR3 is TGTGCCAGCAGTTACGGACAGTATACCTACGAGCAGTACTTC. Encoded protein: CASSYGQYTYEQYF.

This clone appeared once. The V and J genes are TRBV13 and TRBJ2-7, with 8 bases matching TRBD1. The CDR3 length is 16 residues. J gave up 6 bases and V 5 bases, and 15 bases lay outside the gene matches. CDR1 and CDR2 from the germline V gene are PRHDT and FYEKMQ (reference sequence). CDR3 bases: TGTGCCAGCAGCAGGACCTCGGACAGGGCCGCTATCGAGCAGTACTTC. Residues: CASSRTSDRAAIEQYF.

This clone was observed a single time. Possible read error: a much larger clone is one base away. V usage is TRBV7-3 and J usage is TRBJ1-1, with D maybe TRBD1 (6 bases). The V end lost 5 bases, the J end lost 1 base, and 11 bases lay between the germline ends. Germline loops: CDR1 SGHTA, CDR2 FQGTGA. This CDR3 region has 14 residues. The CDR3 sequence is CASSPPGQNTEAFF. In nucleotides, the CDR3 is TGTGCCAGCAGCCCCCCGGGACAGAACACTGAAGCTTTCTTT.

V is TRBV3-1 (or the pseudogene TRBV3-2) and J is TRBJ1-4; the D gene is possibly TRBD1 (5 bases). V was pared by 1 base and J by 5 bases, with 8 bases between. Germline lookup yields CDR1 LGHDT and CDR2 YNNKEL (reference sequence). CDR3 length: 14 residues. CDR3 coding DNA: TGTGCCAGCAGCCAAGGACAGAGGAATGAAAAACTGTTTTTT. This codes for CASSQGQRNEKLFF.

This clone was detected once. In the same sample, other DNA sequences code for this CDR3. J is TRBJ1-6 and V is TRBV5-4; 7 nucleotides line up with TRBD1. This CDR3 spans 14 amino acids. Per germline, CDR1 SGHNT and CDR2 YYREEE (reference sequence). With 3 bases clipped from V and 13 bases from J, the junction kept 10 bases outside the gene matches. The CDR3 DNA is TGTGCCAGCAGCTCTGACAGGGCTAACTCGCCCCTCCACTTT. Translating it yields CASSSDRANSPLHF. The variable domain in full, completed from reference TRBV5-4 and TRBJ1-6, reads ETGVTQSPTHLIKTRGQQVTLRCSSQSGHNTVSWYQQALGQGPQFIFQYYREEENGRGNFPPRFSGLQFPNYSSELNVNALELDDSALYLCASSSDRANSPLHFGNGTRLTVT.

CDR3 DNA: TGTGCCAGCAGCCAAGATATCCTAGCGGGCTTCGCGGATACGCAGTATTTT. Translated, it gives CASSQDILAGFADTQYF. The V gene is TRBV3-1 (or the pseudogene TRBV3-2), the J gene TRBJ2-3, with 8 bases identical to TRBD2. Germline CDR1 LGHDT, CDR2 YNNKEL (reference sequence). J was trimmed by 6 bases and V by 0 bases; bases with no gene match: 11. CDR3 length equals 17 residues.

The J gene is TRBJ1-5, the V gene TRBV7-8; 8 bases map to TRBD1. The germline V gene has CDR1 SGHVS and CDR2 FQNEAQ. This CDR3 contains 14 residues. V lost 6 bases to trimming and J lost 3 bases; unmatched junction nucleotides: 4. CDR3 DNA sequence: TGTGCCAGCAGTGCGGACAGGGTCAATCAGCCCCAGCATTTT. As protein: CASSADRVNQPQHF.

V and J are TRBV4-1 and TRBJ2-3; tentatively, D is TRBD2 (6 bases). Germline CDR1 reads MGHRA; CDR2 reads YSYEKL. The V end lost 3 bases, the J end lost 9 bases, and 19 bases lay between the germline ends. The CDR3 totals 15 residues. CDR3 coding DNA: TGCGCCAGCAGCCAGCCCAGGAGGGCTGCCAACACGCAGTATTTT. Protein: CASSQPRRAANTQYF.

V and J are TRBV6-5 and TRBJ2-7; tentative D call: TRBD2 (5 bases). V was trimmed by 5 bases and J by 7 bases, leaving 15 bases between them. In germline, CDR1 is MNHEY, CDR2 SVGAGI. The CDR3 length is 13 residues. CDR3 loop: CASSKGGSREQYF. CDR3 DNA: TGTGCCAGCAGTAAGGGCGGGTCTCGGGAGCAGTACTTC.

The gene calls are TRBV11-3 and TRBJ2-2; maybe TRBD2 (5 bases). This CDR3 is built from 16 residues. Germline CDR1 is SGHNT and CDR2 is YENEEA. V was cut by 4 bases and J by 7 bases, with 19 bases left in between. The CDR3 sequence is CASSSRLPPPHGELFF. The CDR3 nucleotides are TGTGCCAGCAGCTCTAGACTACCCCCACCCCACGGGGAGCTGTTTTTT.